Below, 30 T cell receptor beta chains from the same sample are listed, as sequenced in a study of cytomegalovirus exposure and HLA in healthy donors. 60 Vbeta and 13 Jbeta primers were used in PCR. Using immunoSEQ multiplex PCR, the repertoire was profiled, and TCRdb retains in-frame clones only, with some absent. This table holds some 150,000 clones, more than 80% found once. The specimen was PBMCs. The receptors here all came from a woman in her fifties or sixties in good health and CMV-seronegative.

The J gene is TRBJ2-7, the V gene TRBV28; D might be TRBD2 (6 bases). The V and J ends lost 7 bases and 0 bases respectively, with 19 bases between them. CDR3 size: 16 residues. CDR1 is MDHEN, CDR2 SYDVKM, per germline. The CDR3 sequence is CASTYAGKGSSYEQYF. The DNA of the CDR3 is TGTGCCAGCACCTACGCGGGGAAAGGCAGCTCCTACGAGCAGTACTTC.

The chain carries TRBV19 and TRBJ1-2, with TRBD1 matching 7 bases. This CDR3 is built from 15 residues. The V segment lost 5 bases and the J segment 6 bases; nucleotides outside the gene matches: 12. The germline CDR1 and CDR2 sequences are LNHDA and SQIVND (reference sequence). CDR3 loop: CASSVTGTAKNGYTF. The CDR3 bases are TGTGCCAGTAGTGTGACCGGGACAGCAAAAAATGGCTACACCTTC.

A single count supports this clone. The rearrangement joins TRBV7-9 to TRBJ2-7, with TRBD1 identical over 9 bases. The germline gives CDR1 SEHNR, CDR2 FQNEAQ (reference sequence). The CDR3 covers 15 residues. V dropped 2 bases and J dropped 5; count of bases not matched to a gene: 7. The CDR3 loop reads CASSLKGTGFDEQYF. The CDR3 nucleotides read TGTGCCAGCAGCTTAAAAGGGACAGGGTTCGACGAGCAGTACTTC.

The CDR3 loop is CACPGGMNTEAFF. CDR3 in DNA: TGTGCCTGTCCGGGGGGGATGAACACTGAAGCTTTCTTT. J is TRBJ1-1 and V is TRBV30, with D perhaps matching TRBD1 (5 bases). Germline loops: CDR1 GTSNPN, CDR2 SVGIG (reference sequence). V was cut by 6 bases and J by 0 bases, with 11 bases left in between. The CDR3 extends over 13 amino acids.

The rearrangement joins TRBV28 to TRBJ2-2; TRBD2 matches at 13 bases. The CDR3 consists of 14 residues. CDR1 and CDR2 (germline): MDHEN, SYDVKM. The J segment lost 5 bases and the V segment lost 8 bases, leaving 2 bases of the junction unmatched. This CDR3 is CASGTSGVTGELFF. CDR3 sequence (DNA): TGTGCCAGCGGGACTAGCGGGGTAACCGGGGAGCTGTTTTTT.

The chain joins TRBV6-1 to TRBJ2-5, with TRBD2 as a possible D gene (5 bases). V lost 11 bases to trimming and J lost 7 bases, with 14 bases between them. Per germline, CDR1 MNHNS and CDR2 SASEGT. This CDR3 region has 11 residues. The CDR3 DNA is TGTGCCGGGAGTTCGGGCTCGACCCAGTACTTC. This translates into CAGSSGSTQYF.

The chain is built from TRBV15 and TRBJ2-5, with 15 nucleotides matching TRBD2. Germline values: CDR1 LNHNV, CDR2 YYDKDF (reference sequence). The CDR3 runs to 16 residues. The V gene end was trimmed by 7 bases and the J gene end by 5 bases; junction bases not matched to a gene: 8. CDR3 nucleotide sequence: TGTGCCACCACCCCGGGACTAGCGGGGGGCGAGGAGACCCAGTACTTC. The encoded protein is CATTPGLAGGEETQYF.

This chain links TRBV27 with TRBJ1-2, with D perhaps TRBD1 (6 bases). Trimming removed 2 bases from V and 0 bases from J, with 7 bases in between. The germline CDR1 and CDR2 sequences are MNHEY and SMNVEV (reference sequence). CDR3 length: 14 residues. The CDR3 spells CASSLQGTNYGYTF. The CDR3 nucleotides read TGTGCCAGCAGTTTACAGGGGACTAACTATGGCTACACCTTC.

The V call is TRBV18, the J call TRBJ2-2; D perhaps matches TRBD2 (6 bases). The CDR3 runs 14 residues. The germline gives CDR1 KGHSH, CDR2 LQKENI. V was clipped by 3 bases and J by 3 bases, with 8 bases between them. This CDR3 is CASSPGGDTGELFF. The CDR3, as DNA: TGTGCCAGCTCACCGGGGGGTGACACCGGGGAGCTGTTTTTT. Full variable domain (missing parts from reference TRBV18 and TRBJ2-2): NAGVMQNPRHLVRRRGQEARLRCSPMKGHSHVYWYRQLPEEGLKFMVYLQKENIIDESGMPKERFSAEFPKEGPSILRIQQVVRGDSAAYFCASSPGGDTGELFFGEGSRLTVL.

Regarding this clone: Sequence at one end of the junction differs from germline and may be a read error. The chain recombines TRBV27 with TRBJ1-2, with D possibly being TRBD1 (5 bases). The CDR3 covers 16 residues. Germline CDR1 and CDR2: MNHEY and SMNVEV (reference sequence). The DNA for the CDR3 is TGTGCCGGCAGTGCCTCTCGGGGGGAATCTGTCTATGGCTACACCTTC. Its translation is CAGSASRGESVYGYTF.

This chain links TRBV6-5 with TRBJ1-5; a weak D match, TRBD1 (5 bases). The CDR3 contains 15 residues. From germline, CDR1 is MNHEY and CDR2 SVGAGI. V dropped 2 bases and J dropped 4 bases, with 12 bases sitting between them. The CDR3 sequence is CASSYAGRRNQPQHF. CDR3 coding DNA: TGTGCCAGCAGTTACGCGGGGCGTCGAAATCAGCCCCAGCATTTT.

This clone was detected only once. This sequence joins TRBV5-8 and TRBJ1-1, with 10 positions matching TRBD1. CDR1 and CDR2 from the germline V gene are SGHTS and YDEGEE. V was clipped by 1 base and J by 11 bases; unmatched bases: 8. This CDR3 has 14 residues. The DNA of the CDR3 is TGTGCCAGCAGCTTGTCGGGACAGGGGTTCGTGGCTTTCTTT. This gives the protein CASSLSGQGFVAFF.

The rearrangement joins TRBV19 to TRBJ2-3; TRBD1 aligns across 10 bases. This CDR3 region has 15 residues. CDR1 is LNHDA, CDR2 SQIVND, per germline (reference sequence). V was pared by 5 bases and J by 5 bases, with 7 bases of the junction left unmatched. CDR3 region: CASSLGQGFEDTQYF. CDR3 DNA sequence: TGTGCCAGTAGTTTGGGACAGGGGTTCGAAGATACGCAGTATTTT. The full variable domain, with the rest looked up from reference TRBV19 and TRBJ2-3, is DGGITQSPKYLFRKEGQNVTLSCEQNLNHDAMYWYRQDPGQGLRLIYYSQIVNDFQKGDIAEGYSVSREKKESFPLTVTSAQKNPTAFYLCASSLGQGFEDTQYFGPGTRLTVL.

The rearrangement uses TRBV7-2 and TRBJ1-2; D unresolved. CDR1 is SGHTA and CDR2 is FQGNSA in the germline V gene. The CDR3 sequence is 14 residues long. V was cut by 0 bases and J by 4 bases, with 9 bases left in between. The CDR3 nucleotides read TGTGCCAGCAGCTTAGCCAGGCTTGGCTATGGCTACACCTTC. Amino acids: CASSLARLGYGYTF.

This clone appeared a single time. The rearrangement uses TRBV19 and TRBJ2-5, with D possibly matching TRBD2 (5 bases). From germline, CDR1 is LNHDA and CDR2 SQIVND (reference sequence). CDR3 length: 13 amino acids. The V end was cut by 6 bases, the J end by 4 bases, with 12 bases between. CDR3: CASSGVTRETQYF. The CDR3 DNA follows: TGTGCCAGTAGCGGGGTTACGAGAGAGACCCAGTACTTC. The full variable domain, completed using reference TRBV19 and TRBJ2-5, is DGGITQSPKYLFRKEGQNVTLSCEQNLNHDAMYWYRQDPGQGLRLIYYSQIVNDFQKGDIAEGYSVSREKKESFPLTVTSAQKNPTAFYLCASSGVTRETQYFGPGTRLLVL.

V usage is TRBV5-6 and J usage is TRBJ1-5; no clear D gene. Germline V gene sequence: CDR1 SGHDT, CDR2 YYEEEE. The CDR3 length is 14 residues. V was shortened by 1 base and J by 3 bases, with 8 bases between the two germline ends. The CDR3: CASSLNQNNQPQHF. The CDR3 region has the DNA TGTGCCAGCAGCTTGAACCAGAACAATCAGCCCCAGCATTTT.

In its sample, this clone was seen a few times. J is TRBJ2-1 and V is TRBV5-4; 8 bases fit TRBD2. Germline V gene sequence: CDR1 SGHNT, CDR2 YYREEE (reference sequence). The CDR3 is 19 amino acids. V shed 4 bases and J 3 bases; nucleotides not matched to a gene: 18. CDR3 DNA sequence: TGTGCCAGCAGCCCCAGCGGGAGCGGATTTGGGGTTTACTACAATGAGCAGTTCTTC. This translates into CASSPSGSGFGVYYNEQFF.

This chain links TRBV4-3 with TRBJ2-2; maybe TRBD1 (5 bases). There are 15 residues in the CDR3. Germline V lookup: CDR1 LGHNA, CDR2 YSLEER. V lost 5 bases to trimming and J lost 6 bases, with 16 bases between them. The DNA of the CDR3 is TGCGCCAGCAGCGCAGACAGTCAACGGGCCGGGGAGCTGTTTTTT. It yields the protein CASSADSQRAGELFF.

The chain links TRBV11-3 to TRBJ1-5, with D unclear. With 3 bases removed from V and 3 bases from J, the gap between germline ends came to 15 bases. The length of the CDR3 is 16 residues. Germline CDR1 and CDR2: SGHNT and YENEEA. The CDR3 here is CASSFFSGLNNQPQHF. Here the CDR3 DNA reads TGTGCCAGCAGCTTCTTTTCGGGATTAAACAATCAGCCCCAGCATTTT.

This rearrangement joins TRBV18 to TRBJ2-5; TRBD1 might be the D (5 bases). V dropped 0 bases and J dropped 6 bases, with 11 bases sitting between them. Per the germline V gene, CDR1 is KGHSH and CDR2 is LQKENI. This CDR3 has 14 residues. The CDR3 here is CASSPPSQGKTQYF. CDR3 nucleotides: TGTGCCAGCTCACCACCGTCGCAGGGCAAGACCCAGTACTTC.

The chain joins TRBV7-9 to TRBJ2-5, with a tentative D call TRBD2 (6 bases). The CDR3 totals 15 residues. Germline values: CDR1 SEHNR, CDR2 FQNEAQ (reference sequence). Trimming left V 7 bases short and J 4 bases short, with 19 bases between. CDR3 region: CASNPRDFSTETQYF. Here the CDR3 DNA reads TGTGCCAGCAACCCCCGGGACTTCAGTACAGAGACCCAGTACTTC.

CDR3 sequence: CASSSRLQGAEAFF. CDR3 DNA: TGTGCCAGCAGCTCCCGTTTACAGGGGGCTGAAGCTTTCTTT. This chain joins TRBV14 and TRBJ1-1; 8 bases match TRBD1. Germline V CDR1 and CDR2: SGHDN, FVKESK. The J segment lost 6 bases and the V segment lost 5 bases, leaving 8 bases of the junction unmatched. This CDR3 spans 14 amino acids.

The chain couples TRBV2 to TRBJ2-2; 7 positions match TRBD1. Germline CDR1 and CDR2: SNHLY and FYNNEI. V lost 3 bases, J lost 1 base, and 2 bases stayed unmatched. CDR3 length: 15 residues. In nucleotides, the CDR3 is TGTGCCAGCAGTGAGAGGACAGGGAACACCGGGGAGCTGTTTTTT. This sequence encodes CASSERTGNTGELFF.

V usage is TRBV5-1 and J usage is TRBJ1-6, with a tentative D call TRBD1 (6 bases). V was trimmed by 4 bases and J by 7 bases, leaving 15 bases between them. CDR3 length equals 15 residues. Germline CDR1 is SGHRS and CDR2 is YFSETQ. CDR3 DNA: TGCGCCAGCAGCCCGGGGGGCAGACGAAATTCACCCCTCCACTTT. This encodes CASSPGGRRNSPLHF.

This chain uses TRBV7-2 with TRBJ2-7, with TRBD2 as a possible D gene (7 bases). The germline CDR1 and CDR2 sequences are SGHTA and FQGNSA. There are 15 residues in the CDR3. Trimming took 3 bases from V and 5 from J, leaving 17 bases between them. The CDR3 DNA is TGTGCCAGCAGCTTGGCCGGCGGGGGCTTGGACGAGCAGTACTTC. This codes for CASSLAGGGLDEQYF. The whole variable domain, remainder taken from reference TRBV7-2 and TRBJ2-7, is GAGVSQSPSNKVTEKGKDVELRCDPISGHTALYWYRQSLGQGLEFLIYFQGNSAPDKSGLPSDRFSAERTGGSVSTLTIQRTQQEDSAVYLCASSLAGGGLDEQYFGPGTRLTVT.

The rearrangement uses TRBV7-9 and TRBJ1-2; D gene ambiguous. Germline V gene data show CDR1 as SEHNR and CDR2 as FQNEAQ (reference sequence). V was shortened by 1 base and J by 4 bases, with 4 bases between the two germline ends. The CDR3 has 12 residues. The CDR3 reads CASSLVLYGYTF. CDR3 sequence (DNA): TGTGCCAGCAGCTTAGTACTCTATGGCTACACCTTC. The variable domain in full, with the rest retrieved from reference TRBV7-9 and TRBJ1-2, is DTGVSQNPRHKITKRGQNVTFRCDPISEHNRLYWYRQTLGQGPEFLTYFQNEAQLEKSRLLSDRFSAERPKGSFSTLEIQRTEQGDSAMYLCASSLVLYGYTFGSGTRLTVV.

V usage is TRBV11-2 and J usage is TRBJ2-7; 8 nucleotides line up with TRBD1. CDR1 and CDR2 from the germline V gene are SGHAT and FQNNGV. Trimming cost V 0 bases and J 3 bases; bases outside gene matches: 7. The CDR3 loop spans 16 amino acids. Here the CDR3 DNA reads TGTGCCAGCAGCTTAGATAAGGCAGGGGGCATCTACGAGCAGTACTTC. It translates to CASSLDKAGGIYEQYF. Variable domain in full (rest from reference TRBV11-2 and TRBJ2-7): EAGVAQSPRYKIIEKRQSVAFWCNPISGHATLYWYQQILGQGPKLLIQFQNNGVVDDSQLPKDRFSAERLKGVDSTLKIQPAKLEDSAVYLCASSLDKAGGIYEQYFGPGTRLTVT.

V gene TRBV5-6 combines with J gene TRBJ1-1; perhaps TRBD1 as D (6 bases). CDR3 length: 14 amino acids. V dropped 5 bases and J dropped 5 bases, with 16 bases sitting between them. Germline CDR1 SGHDT, CDR2 YYEEEE. This CDR3 reads CASSYRTVGTEAFF. CDR3 DNA: TGTGCCAGCAGTTATCGGACAGTCGGAACTGAAGCTTTCTTT. Full variable domain (missing parts from reference TRBV5-6 and TRBJ1-1): DAGVTQSPTHLIKTRGQQVTLRCSPKSGHDTVSWYQQALGQGPQFIFQYYEEEERQRGNFPDRFSGHQFPNYSSELNVNALLLGDSALYLCASSYRTVGTEAFFGQGTRLTVV.

The chain is built from TRBV9 and TRBJ2-1; TRBD2 matches 8 bases. Trimming removed 4 bases from V and 7 bases from J; junction bases left unmatched: 4. Looked up from germline, CDR1 is SGDLS and CDR2 is YYNGEE. This CDR3 has 13 residues. CDR3 in DNA: TGTGCCAGCAGCCCCGGGAGGGGAAATGAGCAGTTCTTC. Translated: CASSPGRGNEQFF.

The chain joins TRBV5-4 to TRBJ2-3; tentatively, D is TRBD1 (6 bases). This CDR3 is 16 amino acids long. Germline-derived CDR1 and CDR2 are SGHNT and YYREEE (reference sequence). V was clipped by 6 bases and J by 0 bases, with 17 bases between them. In DNA form, the CDR3 reads TGTGCCAGCACCCGATCACAGGGTCGTAGCACAGATACGCAGTATTTT. Its protein product is CASTRSQGRSTDTQYF.